One sample yielded the 21 T cell receptor beta chains listed below, sequenced in a study of T cells in Graves' hyperthyroidism and ophthalmopathy. The TCR beta CDR3 regions underwent amplification using RNA transcripts as the source. The HTBI primer set served for first-round RT-PCR of the TCR CDR3. A single record per CDR3 protein comes from TCRdb applying MiXCR to the multiplex PCR reads. The sample shows about 400,000 distinct CDR3 sequences, more than 12% of them seen only once. The sample was blood. These receptors all come from a woman aged 25 to 39 with Graves' hyperthyroidism.

This clonotype was counted between two and nine times. The chain uses TRBV20-1 and TRBJ2-5, with 12 bases identical to TRBD2. J lost 1 base, V lost 6 bases, and 9 bases had no gene match. This CDR3 spans 16 amino acids. Germline CDR1 reads DFQATT; CDR2 reads SNEGSKA (reference sequence). The CDR3 nucleotides read TGCAGTGCCAATCTAGCGGGAGGGCCCGGCCAAGAGACCCAGTACTTC. Its translation is CSANLAGGPGQETQYF.

The rearrangement uses TRBV6-2 or TRBV6-3 and TRBJ2-2; 7 positions agree with TRBD1. V trimming: 6 bases; J trimming: 2 bases; junction bases outside the gene matches: 9. Per the germline V gene, CDR1 is MNHEY and CDR2 is SVGEGT. The CDR3 extends over 16 amino acids. The CDR3 nucleotides are TGTGCCAGCAGCCACCGGGACAGCCCTAACACCGGGGAGCTGTTTTTT. This codes for CASSHRDSPNTGELFF.

This clonotype was seen at least ten times. CDR3 residues: CASSLGAAQETQYF. DNA for the CDR3: TGTGCCAGCAGCTTAGGGGCAGCCCAAGAGACCCAGTACTTC. The rearrangement uses TRBV11-2 and TRBJ2-5; D gene uncertain. This CDR3 contains 14 residues. Per germline, CDR1 SGHAT and CDR2 FQNNGV. Trimming left V 1 base short and J 1 base short, with 7 bases between. The whole variable domain, remainder taken from reference TRBV11-2 and TRBJ2-5, is EAGVAQSPRYKIIEKRQSVAFWCNPISGHATLYWYQQILGQGPKLLIQFQNNGVVDDSQLPKDRFSAERLKGVDSTLKIQPAKLEDSAVYLCASSLGAAQETQYFGPGTRLLVL.

This clonotype was seen ten or more times. V usage is TRBV10-1 and J usage is TRBJ2-7, with 11 bases lining up with TRBD2. V was clipped by 7 bases and J by 2 bases; unmatched bases: 13. Looked up from germline, CDR1 is WNHNN and CDR2 is SYGVQD (reference sequence). CDR3 length: 17 amino acids. The chain's CDR3 is CASIVPGLAASPYEQYF. CDR3 nucleotides: TGCGCCAGCATCGTACCGGGACTAGCGGCCTCCCCCTACGAGCAGTACTTC.

The V and J genes are TRBV10-1 and TRBJ1-3, with D possibly matching TRBD1 (6 bases). Deletions cut 10 bases from V and 4 bases from J, with 14 bases between. The germline V gene has CDR1 WNHNN and CDR2 SYGVQD (reference sequence). The CDR3 runs 13 residues. The CDR3 DNA sequence: TGCGCCAACACCACAGGGTTCGGAAACACCATATATTTT. It codes for CANTTGFGNTIYF.

The V gene is TRBV20-1, the J gene TRBJ2-1; D is perhaps TRBD1 or TRBD2 (5 bases each). Trimming pared 5 bases from V and 5 bases from J, leaving 16 bases between. CDR3 size: 14 residues. Germline V CDR1 and CDR2: DFQATT, SNEGSKA (reference sequence). CDR3 amino acids: CSAQPGPSNNEQFF. In nucleotides, the CDR3 is TGCAGTGCTCAACCGGGACCGTCAAACAATGAGCAGTTCTTC.

The chain has TRBV10-2 and TRBJ2-7, with 7 bases that match TRBD1. V was clipped by 7 bases and J by 3 bases; unmatched bases: 12. The CDR3 contains 15 residues. From germline, CDR1 is WSHSY and CDR2 SAAADI. CDR3 DNA sequence: TGCGCCAGCACTGGGGGACAGTGGTTTATCTACGAGCAGTACTTC. It yields the protein CASTGGQWFIYEQYF.

V is TRBV2 and J is TRBJ2-2; TRBD1 matches at 7 bases. V dropped 8 bases and J dropped 4; count of bases not matched to a gene: 7. The CDR3 has 14 amino acids. Germline V gene sequence: CDR1 SNHLY, CDR2 FYNNEI. CDR3 DNA sequence: TGTGCCAGCCGCCGGCAGGGGGTCACCGGGGAGCTGTTTTTT. Translating it yields CASRRQGVTGELFF.

This clonotype turned up a few times. The gene calls are TRBV20-1 and TRBJ1-2; 7 bases line up with TRBD1. J lost 4 bases, V lost 6 bases, and 14 bases had no gene match. This CDR3 is built from 15 residues. Per germline, CDR1 DFQATT and CDR2 SNEGSKA (reference sequence). CDR3 region: CSAISEWGQSYGYTF. The CDR3 DNA is TGCAGTGCCATCTCTGAATGGGGACAGAGCTATGGCTACACCTTC.

Many counts were recorded for this clonotype. The chain recombines TRBV24-1 with TRBJ2-5; D gene uncertain. The CDR3 has 13 residues. V was clipped by 4 bases and J by 0 bases, with 5 bases between them. Germline V gene lookup returns CDR1 KGHDR and CDR2 SFDVKD. Here the CDR3 DNA reads TGTGCCACCAGTGACAGGTACCAAGAGACCCAGTACTTC. Protein product: CATSDRYQETQYF.

The gene calls are TRBV24-1 and TRBJ2-4; D remains unclear. This CDR3 is built from 15 residues. CDR1 and CDR2 (germline): KGHDR, SFDVKD. The V end was cut by 6 bases, the J end by 0 bases, with 11 bases between. CDR3 in amino acids: CATSPAEKAKNIQYF. In nucleotides, the CDR3 is TGTGCCACCAGTCCAGCCGAAAAAGCCAAAAACATTCAGTACTTC.

Here the CDR3 DNA reads TGTGCCACCAGCAAAGAGGCTTTTAATGGGAATGAGCAGTTCTTC. This gives the protein CATSKEAFNGNEQFF. This rearrangement joins TRBV15 to TRBJ2-1; D call uncertain. The CDR3 has 15 amino acids. V was shortened by 4 bases and J by 7 bases, with 17 bases between the two germline ends. Germline V gene sequence: CDR1 LNHNV, CDR2 YYDKDF (reference sequence).

This clonotype has a count of ten or more. An end of the junction does not agree with germline; a read error may underlie this. The chain combines TRBV12-3 or TRBV12-4 with TRBJ2-1; possibly TRBD2 for D (6 bases). This CDR3 region has 14 residues. CDR3 loop: CASSELEGYTEQFF. In DNA form, the CDR3 reads TGTGCCAGCAGCGAACTGGAGGGGTACACTGAGCAGTTCTTC.

There are many counts of this clonotype. V and J are TRBV11-1 and TRBJ2-1; 10 nucleotides align to TRBD1. CDR1 is SGHAT, CDR2 FQDESV, per germline (reference sequence). The CDR3 covers 14 residues. V lost 9 bases to trimming and J lost 4 bases; unmatched junction nucleotides: 6. CDR3 region: CASKRDRGYNEQFF. Here the CDR3 DNA reads TGTGCCAGTAAAAGGGACAGGGGATACAATGAGCAGTTCTTC. The variable domain in full, completed from reference TRBV11-1 and TRBJ2-1, reads EAEVAQSPRYKITEKSQAVAFWCDPISGHATLYWYRQILGQGPELLVQFQDESVVDDSQLPKDRFSAERLKGVDSTLKIQPAELGDSAMYLCASKRDRGYNEQFFGPGTRLTVL.

This clonotype was observed a handful of times. The chain combines TRBV6-1 with TRBJ2-5; D call uncertain. V was cut by 6 bases and J by 2 bases, with 4 bases left in between. Germline lookup yields CDR1 MNHNS and CDR2 SASEGT. The CDR3 loop spans 11 amino acids. The CDR3 protein is CASRKQETQYF. Here the CDR3 DNA reads TGTGCCAGCAGAAAGCAAGAGACCCAGTACTTC.

This clonotype has just a few counts. The V gene is TRBV9, the J gene TRBJ2-1; no definite D call. CDR1 SGDLS and CDR2 YYNGEE come from the germline V gene. V was trimmed by 0 bases and J by 0 bases, leaving 7 bases between them. The CDR3 totals 15 residues. CDR3 residues: CASSVVSSSYNEQFF. DNA of the CDR3: TGTGCCAGCAGCGTAGTCAGTAGCTCCTACAATGAGCAGTTCTTC.

Comment on this clonotype: A much larger clone sits a single nucleotide away, making a read error possible. J is TRBJ2-7 and V is TRBV12-3 or TRBV12-4; D gene uncertain. The CDR3 spans 13 residues. The CDR3 coding sequence is TGTGTCAGCAGATCGGACGGTGTTTACGAGCAGTACTTC. Its protein product is CVSRSDGVYEQYF.

This clonotype was picked up a small number of times. The CDR3 loop is CASSFGTGEKLFF. CDR3 in DNA: TGTGCCAGCAGCTTCGGGACAGGGGAAAAACTGTTTTTT. This chain connects TRBV7-2 to TRBJ1-4, with TRBD1 matching 9 bases. With V trimmed by 3 bases and J by 8 bases, 1 base remained unmatched. CDR3 length equals 13 residues. Looked up from germline, CDR1 is SGHTA and CDR2 is FQGNSA.

The V and J genes are TRBV28 and TRBJ1-5, with D possibly matching TRBD1 (5 bases). Trimming left V 7 bases short and J 0 bases short, with 19 bases between. The CDR3 length is 17 residues. Germline-derived CDR1 and CDR2 are MDHEN and SYDVKM. The CDR3 DNA reads as TGTGCCAGCACCCTTGGGGGTCCTCGGATTAGCAATCAGCCCCAGCATTTT. Its protein is CASTLGGPRISNQPQHF.

Concerning this clonotype: A read error may account for a junction end that differs from germline. The chain couples TRBV3-1 to TRBJ2-2; D not resolved. CDR3 length: 14 residues. Germline-derived CDR1 and CDR2 are LGHDT and YNNKEL (reference sequence). CDR3 nucleotide sequence: TGTGCCAGCAGTCAAGGCCACAAAACCGGGGAGCTGTTTTTT. This translates into CASSQGHKTGELFF.

The table lists this clonotype with many counts. This rearrangement joins TRBV6-1 to TRBJ2-7; D remains ambiguous. Trimming stripped 5 bases from V and 0 bases from J, with 8 bases between. Germline V lookup: CDR1 MNHNS, CDR2 SASEGT. The CDR3 is 13 amino acids. This CDR3 reads CASSSVSSYEQYF. The CDR3 DNA reads as TGTGCCAGCAGTTCGGTCAGCTCCTACGAGCAGTACTTC.